These 2 T cell receptor beta chains share one sample of origin, sequenced in a study of cytomegalovirus exposure and HLA in healthy donors. The data were produced by immunoSEQ multiplex PCR, yet TCRdb's version contains in-frame clones alone and is incomplete. This table holds some 150,000 clones, approximately 86% found once. Sequencing was done on a sample of PBMCs. Receptors originate from a man aged 18 to 30 in good health and CMV-seropositive.

The chain carries TRBV14 and TRBJ1-1; D uncertain. Trimming pared 5 bases from V and 5 bases from J, leaving 9 bases between. The germline V gene has CDR1 SGHDN and CDR2 FVKESK. The CDR3 runs 12 residues. CDR3 DNA sequence: TGTGCCAGCAGCGCCCACGGTACTGAAGCTTTCTTT. As protein: CASSAHGTEAFF.

Written as DNA, the CDR3 is TGTGCCAGCATCCCCTGGGGGGAGCTTAACAATGAGCAGTTCTTC. Its translation is CASIPWGELNNEQFF. This chain connects TRBV6-1 to TRBJ2-1, with D maybe TRBD2 (6 bases). The V end was cut by 7 bases, the J end by 5 bases, with 18 bases between. Germline V gene lookup returns CDR1 MNHNS and CDR2 SASEGT. This CDR3 spans 15 amino acids.